The 9 T cell receptor beta chains below come from one sample, sequenced in a study of OX40 agonist ivuxolimab in advanced cancers. Generated by immunoSEQ multiplex PCR, the TCRdb table keeps only in-frame clones and is missing some. Here the sample spans under 45,000 clones, roughly 77% being singletons. The sequences come from CD4+ or CD8+ T cells sorted from blood, collected in a trial of the OX40 agonist ivuxolimab. The receptor set was obtained from an adult with an advanced solid tumor such as melanoma, head and neck, liver or kidney cancer.

The rearrangement joins TRBV18 to TRBJ1-4; D is possibly TRBD1 (5 bases). This CDR3 has 16 amino acids. Trimming stripped 5 bases from V and 4 bases from J, with 17 bases between. CDR1 and CDR2 from the germline V gene are KGHSH and LQKENI. CDR3 sequence (DNA): TGTGCCAGCTCAGATTGGGGAGACAGTTATAATGAAAAACTGTTTTTT. Translation gives CASSDWGDSYNEKLFF.

V usage is TRBV5-4 and J usage is TRBJ2-1, with a tentative D call TRBD2 (6 bases). From germline, CDR1 is SGHNT and CDR2 YYREEE (reference sequence). Trimming pared 7 bases from V and 4 bases from J, leaving 18 bases between. The CDR3 has 15 amino acids. CDR3 sequence reads: CASAHGPGEYNEQFF. CDR3 nucleotide sequence: TGTGCCAGCGCCCATGGACCGGGAGAGTACAATGAGCAGTTCTTC.

V usage is TRBV11-1 and J usage is TRBJ1-5; D call uncertain. The CDR3 loop spans 15 amino acids. Germline V CDR1 and CDR2: SGHAT, FQDESV (reference sequence). With 1 base removed from V and 5 bases from J, the gap between germline ends came to 12 bases. The CDR3 reads CASSLGGERDQPQHF. CDR3 nucleotides: TGTGCCAGCAGCTTAGGCGGGGAGAGGGATCAGCCCCAGCATTTT.

The J gene is TRBJ2-7, the V gene TRBV9; the D call may be TRBD1 or TRBD2 (6 bases each). V lost 3 bases to trimming and J lost 3 bases, with 16 bases between them. Per germline, CDR1 SGDLS and CDR2 YYNGEE. The CDR3 runs to 15 residues. The CDR3 sequence: CASSAGDSWVYEQYF. DNA for the CDR3: TGTGCCAGCAGCGCAGGGGACTCCTGGGTCTACGAGCAGTACTTC.

The J gene is TRBJ2-3, the V gene TRBV9; the match to TRBD2 covers 10 bases. The CDR3 has 15 amino acids. The V gene's germline CDR1 is SGDLS and CDR2 YYNGEE. Unmatched junction bases numbered 6, after V lost 4 bases and J lost 4 bases. The CDR3 nucleotides are TGTGCCAGCAGCCCTAGCGGGGGCGGGTCAGATACGCAGTATTTT. It translates to CASSPSGGGSDTQYF. Filled out from reference TRBV9 and TRBJ2-3, the complete variable domain reads DSGVTQTPKHLITATGQRVTLRCSPRSGDLSVYWYQQSLDQGLQFLIQYYNGEERAKGNILERFSAQQFPDLHSELNLSSLELGDSALYFCASSPSGGGSDTQYFGPGTRLTVL.

In DNA, the CDR3 is TGTGCCAGCAGCTTGGGACTAGCGGGGGCCTACAATGAGCAGTTCTTC. Protein sequence: CASSLGLAGAYNEQFF. This chain links TRBV5-6 with TRBJ2-1; 12 nucleotides match TRBD2. The CDR3 totals 16 residues. Germline V CDR1 and CDR2: SGHDT, YYEEEE. V lost 0 bases, J lost 2 bases, and 0 bases stayed unmatched.

This clone was seen only once. The chain combines TRBV19 with TRBJ2-3, with 9 positions matching TRBD1. CDR1 is LNHDA, CDR2 SQIVND, per germline (reference sequence). V shed 2 bases, J shed 2 bases, and the junction held 5 bases outside the gene matches. This CDR3 has 16 residues. The CDR3 nucleotides are TGTGCCAGTAGTATACCCGGACAGGGGCCCACAGATACGCAGTATTTT. Translation gives CASSIPGQGPTDTQYF. The entire variable domain, with the rest obtained from reference TRBV19 and TRBJ2-3, is as follows: DGGITQSPKYLFRKEGQNVTLSCEQNLNHDAMYWYRQDPGQGLRLIYYSQIVNDFQKGDIAEGYSVSREKKESFPLTVTSAQKNPTAFYLCASSIPGQGPTDTQYFGPGTRLTVL.

The chain has TRBV6-5 and TRBJ1-1; D is unclear. Germline CDR1 is MNHEY and CDR2 is SVGAGI. V shed 0 bases and J shed 1 base, with 9 bases lying between them. CDR3 size: 15 residues. The CDR3 DNA follows: TGTGCCAGCAGTTACTCGGGGTCCTCGAACACTGAAGCTTTCTTT. It is translated as CASSYSGSSNTEAFF.

The chain is built from TRBV10-3 and TRBJ2-1, with TRBD2 identical over 11 bases. V lost 7 bases, J lost 5 bases, and 4 bases stayed unmatched. CDR1 and CDR2 (germline): ENHRY, SYGVKD. The CDR3 runs to 14 residues. CDR3: CAIKPGLADNEQFF. In nucleotides, the CDR3 is TGTGCCATCAAGCCGGGACTAGCGGACAATGAGCAGTTCTTC.